This T cell receptor (beta chain) was retrieved from a study of blood T cell repertoires in COVID-19. As processed by the authors: Reference gene primer amplification yielded estimated nucleated cell counts. Sequencing was performed with immunoSEQ multiplex PCR; in TCRdb, only in-frame clones are kept and a portion is missing. The D gene and trimming were derived from the DNA, and the V and J assignments and clone size from that table. The sample carries roughly 90,000 clones, around 81% recorded once. This CDR3 is built from 13 residues. The germline V and J ends were trimmed by 5 bases and 0 bases, with 5 bases remaining between them. In germline, CDR1 is MNHEY, CDR2 SVGAGI.

The gene calls are TRBV6-5 and TRBJ1-5; D not resolved. Specimen: peripheral blood. The clonotype was recovered from a woman between 65 and 79 years old with acute or convalescent COVID-19. This chain's CDR3 is CASSPNSNQPQHF. The CDR3 coding sequence is TGTGCCAGCAGTCCTAATAGCAATCAGCCCCAGCATTTT.